This T cell receptor beta chain appears in the sequencing data of a study of cytomegalovirus exposure and HLA in healthy donors. Trimming shortened V by 4 bases and J by 1 base, and 10 bases separated the two germline ends. This CDR3 is 14 amino acids long. From germline, CDR1 is LGHNA and CDR2 YSLEER. PCR was performed using 60 Vbeta and 13 Jbeta primers. The method was immunoSEQ multiplex PCR; TCRdb's version includes in-frame clones alone and lacks a portion of them. The data contain around 100,000 clones, roughly a tenth of them singletons. The sequence was obtained from a middle-aged man in good health and CMV-seropositive. The chain links TRBV4-3 to TRBJ1-1, with D maybe TRBD1 (6 bases). What was sequenced was PBMCs. The CDR3 nucleotides are TGCGCCAGCAGCCCGGGACAAACGAACACTGAAGCTTTCTTT. This codes for CASSPGQTNTEAFF.